These 30 T cell receptor beta chains were all obtained from the same sample, sequenced in a study. Cells sorted as Tregs were CD4+, CD25+ and CD127-/low. TCRdb re-analysed the 5' RACE reads in MiXCR, keeping a single row per CDR3 protein. The table records over 25,000 distinct CDR3 sequences, around 27% of them present only once. Sequenced input: tumor-infiltrating Tregs sorted from the breast tumor. These TCRs come from a female donor with breast cancer.

In its sample, this clonotype was seen many times. V gene TRBV6-6 combines with J gene TRBJ1-5; D remains ambiguous. Trimming stripped 5 bases from V and 0 bases from J, with 8 bases between. The CDR3 runs 14 residues. Per the germline V gene, CDR1 is MNHNY and CDR2 is SVGAGI (reference sequence). The CDR3 protein is CASSVSHSNQPQHF. CDR3 nucleotide sequence: TGTGCCAGCAGTGTCAGCCATAGCAATCAGCCCCAGCATTTT.

About this clonotype itself: This could be a read error, since a much larger clone is one nucleotide away. This chain connects TRBV5-6 to TRBJ1-1, with 7 positions matching TRBD1. This CDR3 spans 13 amino acids. Germline-derived CDR1 and CDR2 are SGHDT and YYEEEE. CDR3 region: CTSSIQGPTEAFF. The CDR3 DNA sequence: TGTACCAGCAGCATACAGGGGCCCACTGAAGCTTTCTTT.

With respect to this clonotype: Possible read error: a much larger clone is one base away. The genes are TRBV7-8 and TRBJ1-5; D gene unclear. Germline assignment: CDR1 SGHVS and CDR2 FQNEAQ. V was shortened by 2 bases and J by 1 base, with 15 bases between the two germline ends. There are 17 residues in the CDR3. For the CDR3, the DNA is TGTGCCAGCAGCTTAAGGGAGGTGGCGCAAAGCAATCAGCCCCAGCATTTT. This translates into CASSLREVAQSNQPQHF.

The table lists this clonotype with a few counts. It may be a read error: a sequence one base away is much more abundant. The chain carries TRBV6-2 or TRBV6-3 and TRBJ1-1; TRBD1 agrees at 7 bases. The CDR3 runs 13 residues. Germline assignment: CDR1 MNHEY and CDR2 SVGEGT. The ends lost 6 bases at V and 10 bases at J; junction bases unmatched: 11. CDR3 protein: CASSYDRAAGAFF. For the CDR3, the DNA is TGTGCCAGCAGCTATGACAGGGCTGCTGGAGCTTTCTTT.

This sequence joins TRBV2 and TRBJ1-2, with TRBD1 identical over 9 bases. This CDR3 has 16 amino acids. The V gene's germline CDR1 is SNHLY and CDR2 FYNNEI. After removal of 6 bases from V and 1 base from J, the junction contained 9 bases not matched to a gene. The CDR3 DNA is TGTGCCAGCAGCAGGGACAGGGCGTCATTTAACTATGGCTACACCTTC. Its translation: CASSRDRASFNYGYTF.

The chain carries TRBV5-1 and TRBJ2-3; 9 bases line up with TRBD2. There are 17 residues in the CDR3. Germline CDR1 SGHRS, CDR2 YFSETQ. Trimming cost V 0 bases and J 2 bases; bases outside gene matches: 7. CDR3 nucleotide sequence: TGCGCCAGCAGCTTGGCCCAAACTAGCGGGTTCACAGATACGCAGTATTTT. Its protein product is CASSLAQTSGFTDTQYF.

This clonotype came up a few times. The J gene is TRBJ1-5, the V gene TRBV28; D is undetermined. This CDR3 has 15 amino acids. CDR1 is MDHEN, CDR2 SYDVKM, per germline. Trimming pared 3 bases from V and 7 bases from J, leaving 16 bases between. The CDR3 region is CASSFGGLGLQPQHF. The CDR3 coding sequence is TGTGCCAGCAGTTTCGGAGGTCTTGGGCTCCAGCCCCAGCATTTT.

This clonotype has a count of ten or more. The CDR3 region has the DNA TGCAGTGCTAGAGATCCAAGAAGCAATCAGCCCCAGCATTTT. It yields the protein CSARDPRSNQPQHF. The V and J genes are TRBV20-1 and TRBJ1-5; D gene unclear. The length of the CDR3 is 14 residues. The germline V gene has CDR1 DFQATT and CDR2 SNEGSKA (reference sequence). The V end lost 0 bases, the J end lost 1 base, and 7 bases lay between the germline ends.

This clonotype was seen at least ten times. V usage is TRBV10-2 and J usage is TRBJ2-3; 7 positions agree with TRBD2. Germline V CDR1 and CDR2: WSHSY, SAAADI. This CDR3 has 15 residues. V shed 6 bases, J shed 0 bases, and the junction held 6 bases outside the gene matches. This CDR3 reads CASSETSSSTDTQYF. The CDR3 coding sequence is TGCGCCAGCAGCGAGACTAGCAGTAGCACAGATACGCAGTATTTT.

This chain connects TRBV6-5 to TRBJ1-5; 9 positions agree with TRBD1. The V and J ends lost 6 bases and 5 bases, in that order; junction bases with no gene match: 2. In germline, CDR1 is MNHEY, CDR2 SVGAGI. The CDR3 covers 13 residues. CDR3 coding DNA: TGTGCCAGCAGGGGACAGGGCGATCAGCCCCAGCATTTT. Protein product: CASRGQGDQPQHF.

The chain recombines TRBV5-1 with TRBJ2-2; TRBD1 agrees at 8 bases. V lost 6 bases, J lost 11 bases, and 12 bases stayed unmatched. The CDR3 is made up of 14 amino acids. Germline loops: CDR1 SGHRS, CDR2 YFSETQ. The DNA of the CDR3 is TGCGCCAGCACCGGCGGGACAGGAGGTAGAGAGCTGTTTTTT. Amino acids: CASTGGTGGRELFF. Looking up the rest from reference TRBV5-1 and TRBJ2-2 gives the full variable domain: KAGVTQTPRYLIKTRGQQVTLSCSPISGHRSVSWYQQTPGQGLQFLFEYFSETQRNKGNFPGRFSGRQFSNSRSEMNVSTLELGDSALYLCASTGGTGGRELFFGEGSRLTVL.

A word on this clonotype: This could be a read error, since a much larger clone is one nucleotide away. This sequence joins TRBV9 and TRBJ1-2; tentatively, D is TRBD1 (6 bases). The CDR3 totals 14 residues. Trimming cost V 3 bases and J 2 bases, with 11 bases left between them. Germline V gives CDR1 SGDLS, CDR2 YYNGEE. The CDR3 is CASSAGTTNYGYTF. The CDR3 DNA sequence: TGTGCCAGCAGCGCAGGGACAACGAACTATGGCTACACCTTC. The whole variable domain, remainder taken from reference TRBV9 and TRBJ1-2, is DSGVTQTPKHLITATGQRVTLRCSPRSGDLSVYWYQQSLDQGLQFLIQYYNGEERAKGNILERFSAQQFPDLHSELNLSSLELGDSALYFCASSAGTTNYGYTFGSGTRLTVV.

This clonotype was picked up many times. The chain recombines TRBV6-5 with TRBJ1-2; D ambiguous. Germline V gene data show CDR1 as MNHEY and CDR2 as SVGAGI. The CDR3 runs 10 residues. Trimming took 9 bases from V and 1 from J, leaving 3 bases between them. The CDR3 loop is CARINYGYTF. For the CDR3, the DNA is TGTGCCAGAATTAACTATGGCTACACCTTC.

This clonotype was recorded many times. Because the CDR3's place on the DNA is in doubt, the DNA is left out and the CDR3 is given as listed by TCRdb. The CDR3 sequence: CASSFFGQGAGQPQHF. The chain recombines TRBV28 with TRBJ1-5; the table assigns TRBD1, which was not confirmed against the DNA. The germline V gene has CDR1 MDHEN and CDR2 SYDVKM. Both ends counted, the CDR3 spans 16 residues.

Points on this clonotype: A read error is likely, as this CDR3 ends without the conserved phenylalanine or tryptophan. The DNA is omitted, as the CDR3 cannot be located on it reliably, and the CDR3 follows TCRdb's listing. The V and J genes are TRBV20-1 and TRBJ2-1; the table's D call, TRBD2, has no DNA check behind it. CDR1 DFQATT and CDR2 SNEGSKA come from the germline V gene (reference sequence). Including both end residues, the CDR3 is 14 amino acids long. This CDR3 reads CSASAGTYGYTFGS.

Ten or more counts support this clonotype. V and J are TRBV20-1 and TRBJ2-1, with 10 bases that match TRBD2. V was pared by 6 bases and J by 6 bases, with 14 bases of the junction left unmatched. Germline V gives CDR1 DFQATT, CDR2 SNEGSKA (reference sequence). This CDR3 is 16 amino acids long. This CDR3 is CSAIHRTSGLPNEQFF. The CDR3 DNA follows: TGCAGTGCCATTCATCGGACTAGCGGCCTCCCCAATGAGCAGTTCTTC.

The genes are TRBV7-8 and TRBJ2-7; 12 nucleotides agree with TRBD2. Germline V gene lookup returns CDR1 SGHVS and CDR2 FQNEAQ. The V gene end was trimmed by 5 bases and the J gene end by 6 bases; junction bases not matched to a gene: 5. This CDR3 spans 14 amino acids. DNA of the CDR3: TGTGCCAGCAGCCCACTAGCGGGAGGTGGCGAGCAGTACTTC. Translation gives CASSPLAGGGEQYF.

On this clonotype: A read error may be the cause here, since a much bigger clone is one base away. Because it lacks the conserved phenylalanine or tryptophan at the end, this CDR3 is likely a read error. The V call is TRBV5-6, the J call TRBJ2-5, with D unclear. V gave up 3 bases and J gave up 2 bases, with 2 bases separating them. CDR1 and CDR2 from the germline V gene are SGHDT and YYEEEE. This CDR3 spans 11 amino acids. The CDR3 region has the DNA TGTGCCAGCAGCTCACAAGAGACCCAGTACTCC. Its translation: CASSSQETQYS.

This clonotype showed up many times. The rearrangement links TRBV19 to TRBJ1-5; D ambiguous. Germline-derived CDR1 and CDR2 are LNHDA and SQIVND (reference sequence). The CDR3 spans 15 residues. Trimming shortened V by 3 bases and J by 3 bases, and 12 bases separated the two germline ends. CDR3 in amino acids: CASSIGGGTNQPQHF. The DNA for the CDR3 is TGTGCCAGTAGTATCGGCGGAGGAACCAATCAGCCCCAGCATTTT.

Of note for this clonotype: This may be a read error, as it is one base from a much larger clone. The chain combines TRBV20-1 with TRBJ2-1; D may be TRBD2 (6 bases). Germline CDR1 is DFQATT and CDR2 is SNEGSKA (reference sequence). This CDR3 contains 15 residues. The CDR3 sequence is CRAFLRDSPYNEQFF. CDR3 DNA sequence: TGCCGTGCCTTCTTAAGGGACTCCCCTTACAATGAGCAGTTCTTC.

This clonotype was recorded many times. The CDR3 DNA is TGTGCCAGCAGTTACTCTGTCGCGCGGACCCCCTACGAGCAGTACTTC. This translates into CASSYSVARTPYEQYF. The genes are TRBV6-5 and TRBJ2-7; no definite D call. The CDR3 sequence is 16 residues long. Trimming cost V 0 bases and J 2 bases, with 14 bases left between them. CDR1 and CDR2 (germline): MNHEY, SVGAGI.

In regard to this clonotype: A read error is possible here, since a much larger clone lies one base away. The rearrangement links TRBV18 to TRBJ1-1; D possibly corresponds to TRBD1 (5 bases). The CDR3 is made up of 16 amino acids. Trimming left V 2 bases short and J 4 bases short, with 17 bases between. The germline CDR1 and CDR2 sequences are KGHSH and LQKENI. The CDR3 DNA is TGTGCCAGCTCACCAAGGACGGGGCCTAGGGTCACTGAAGCTTTCTTT. Translation: CASSPRTGPRVTEAFF. The full variable domain, its missing parts supplied by reference TRBV18 and TRBJ1-1, is NAGVMQNPRHLVRRRGQEARLRCSPMKGHSHVYWYRQLPEEGLKFMVYLQKENIIDESGMPKERFSAEFPKEGPSILRIQQVVRGDSAAYFCASSPRTGPRVTEAFFGQGTRLTVV.

The chain joins TRBV20-1 to TRBJ1-1; 7 positions match TRBD1. The CDR3 has 14 residues. CDR1 and CDR2 (germline): DFQATT, SNEGSKA (reference sequence). V shed 6 bases and J 4 bases; nucleotides not matched to a gene: 11. CDR3 region: CSAPRGGAFTEAFF. CDR3 nucleotides: TGCAGTGCCCCCAGGGGGGGGGCCTTCACTGAAGCTTTCTTT.

Comments on this clonotype: Since a much larger clone is just one base distant, this may be a read error. The chain has TRBV4-1 and TRBJ2-1; 10 bases match TRBD2. This CDR3 is 16 amino acids long. Germline CDR1 MGHRA, CDR2 YSYEKL. The CDR3 sequence is CACSQVRAGGIHEQFF. The CDR3 DNA is TGCGCCTGCAGCCAAGTGCGAGCGGGAGGGATCCATGAGCAGTTCTTC.

The rearrangement uses TRBV6-1 and TRBJ2-1; weak D call: TRBD2 (5 bases). The CDR3 covers 16 residues. Germline lookup yields CDR1 MNHNS and CDR2 SASEGT. V dropped 2 bases and J dropped 4 bases, with 15 bases sitting between them. The CDR3 coding sequence is TGTGCCAGCAGTGAACGGTTTCCGGCGGGTTACAATGAGCAGTTCTTC. Protein sequence: CASSERFPAGYNEQFF.

This clonotype has a count of ten or more. The rearrangement links TRBV20-1 to TRBJ1-6; tentative D call: TRBD1 (6 bases). Trimming took 0 bases from V and 7 from J, leaving 22 bases between them. This CDR3 contains 18 residues. Germline CDR1 is DFQATT and CDR2 is SNEGSKA (reference sequence). The CDR3 DNA reads TGCAGTGCTAGAGACAGGGAAAGGGGGATTGGGAAAAATTCACCCCTCCACTTT. It specifies CSARDRERGIGKNSPLHF.

Many counts were recorded for this clonotype. The chain employs TRBV10-2 and TRBJ1-1, with 8 bases aligning to TRBD1. The CDR3 spans 13 residues. V shed 5 bases and J 5 bases; nucleotides not matched to a gene: 4. Per the germline V gene, CDR1 is WSHSY and CDR2 is SAAADI. DNA of the CDR3: TGCGCCAGCAGTTGGACAGGGTCGACTGAAGCTTTCTTT. It translates to CASSWTGSTEAFF.

This clonotype has more than one count but fewer than ten. The chain joins TRBV24-1 to TRBJ2-7; possibly TRBD1 or TRBD2 for D (5 bases each). The CDR3 runs 14 residues. V shed 4 bases and J shed 5 bases, with 14 bases lying between them. The germline CDR1 and CDR2 sequences are KGHDR and SFDVKD. CDR3 residues: CATSDRGRADEQYF. CDR3 coding DNA: TGTGCCACCAGTGACCGGGGACGGGCGGACGAGCAGTACTTC.

This clonotype has ten or more counts. The chain recombines TRBV12-3 or TRBV12-4 with TRBJ1-1; no clear D gene. The length of the CDR3 is 12 residues. Trimming took 5 bases from V and 6 from J, leaving 10 bases between them. CDR3 in amino acids: CASSKNGPEAFF. The CDR3 DNA sequence: TGTGCCAGCAGTAAAAATGGACCTGAAGCTTTCTTT.

This rearrangement joins TRBV29-1 to TRBJ2-1; 10 positions match TRBD2. CDR1 is SQVTM and CDR2 is ANQGSEA in the germline V gene. The CDR3 contains 14 residues. J was trimmed by 12 bases and V by 3 bases; bases with no gene match: 11. This CDR3 is CSVDIAGGMNTQFF. For the CDR3, the DNA is TGCAGCGTTGACATAGCGGGAGGAATGAATACGCAGTTCTTC.